This T cell receptor (beta chain) was profiled in a study of tumor-infiltrating lymphocytes in primary liver carcinoma. About the research overall: Tumor staging was T1-T3 N0M0; sizes spanned 4.2 to 10 cm across. Samples returned roughly 3.65 to 7.5 million productive TCRbeta reads, a yield that was similar across tissue types.

Germline DNA was also extracted, and blood RNA derived from unsorted whole blood. The patients, who had chronic HBV infection, were treatment-naive (untreated). Study findings and constraints: Tumors reached a significantly greater top-250-clone fraction than blood did (p = 0.039).

The CDR3 has 11 residues. Germline loops: CDR1 SQVTM, CDR2 ANQGSEA. V gave up 3 bases and J gave up 10 bases, with 10 bases separating them. Constant-region priming of about 520 ng total RNA yielded TCR beta cDNA. Amplification in three nested multiplex PCR rounds with slightly modified ARM-PCR gave rise to TCR beta libraries. Primers for the first two PCR rounds were TRBV1-TRBV30 forward primers and a C-beta reverse primer (around 11 cycles per round). A single record per CDR3 protein comes from TCRdb applying MiXCR to the multiplex PCR reads. The table shows 250,000 to 400,000 distinct CDR3 sequences, with approximately 60% occurring only once. Ten or more counts support this clonotype. As yet, its antigen is unknown.

This clonotype was obtained from a man aged 35 to 55 with primary liver carcinoma and hepatitis B virus infection. This chain links TRBV29-1 with TRBJ2-1; D is unclear. Sequencing was done on a sample of peripheral blood. CDR3 DNA: TGCAGCGTTGATTCCCTGGGGGAGCAGTTCTTC. Its translation: CSVDSLGEQFF.